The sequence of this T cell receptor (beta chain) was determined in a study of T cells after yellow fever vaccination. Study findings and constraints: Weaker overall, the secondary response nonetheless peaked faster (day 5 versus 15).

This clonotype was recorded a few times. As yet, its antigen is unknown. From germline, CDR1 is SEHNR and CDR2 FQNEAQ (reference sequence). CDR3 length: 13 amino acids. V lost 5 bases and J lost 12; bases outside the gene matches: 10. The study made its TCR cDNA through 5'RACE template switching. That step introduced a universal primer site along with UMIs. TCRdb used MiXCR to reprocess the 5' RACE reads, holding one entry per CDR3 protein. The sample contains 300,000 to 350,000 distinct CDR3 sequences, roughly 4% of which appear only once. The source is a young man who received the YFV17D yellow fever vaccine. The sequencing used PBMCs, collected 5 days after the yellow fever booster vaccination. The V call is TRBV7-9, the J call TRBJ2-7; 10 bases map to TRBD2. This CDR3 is CASSRTSGWEGYF. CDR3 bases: TGTGCCAGCAGCCGGACTAGCGGATGGGAGGGGTACTTC.